The 19 T cell receptor beta chains listed next were all sequenced from one sample in a study of blood T cell repertoires in COVID-19. Sequencing was performed with immunoSEQ multiplex PCR; in TCRdb, only in-frame clones are kept and a portion is missing. The repertoire holds 300,000 to 500,000 clones, with 70% to 90% as singletons. The specimen sequenced was PBMCs or T cells enriched from blood (not recorded which). These receptors originate from a woman in her twenties or thirties with acute COVID-19.

The CDR3 DNA is TGTGCCAGCAGACTAGCGGGGGGCGGGTATGAGCAGTTCTTC. It encodes CASRLAGGGYEQFF. The J gene is TRBJ2-1, the V gene TRBV6-5; TRBD2 agrees at 12 bases. Germline trimming cut 6 bases from V and 8 bases from J; bases unmatched to any gene: 5. The CDR3 runs to 14 residues. The germline V gene has CDR1 MNHEY and CDR2 SVGAGI.

The chain is built from TRBV7-8 and TRBJ2-1; D gene unclear. Germline CDR1 reads SGHVS; CDR2 reads FQNEAQ. With 3 bases removed from V and 4 bases from J, the gap between germline ends came to 10 bases. The length of the CDR3 is 14 residues. This CDR3 reads CASSLGFGYNEQFF. DNA for the CDR3: TGTGCCAGCAGCTTGGGCTTTGGGTACAATGAGCAGTTCTTC.

Of note for this clone: This sample includes further DNA sequences coding for the same CDR3. The chain uses TRBV7-9 and TRBJ1-4, with TRBD1 matching over 9 bases. CDR3 length: 15 residues. CDR1 is SEHNR and CDR2 is FQNEAQ in the germline V gene (reference sequence). The V and J ends lost 5 bases and 7 bases, in that order; junction bases with no gene match: 8. DNA of the CDR3: TGTGCCAGCAGCCCCGGGACAGGGCGCGGTGAAAAACTGTTTTTT. This encodes CASSPGTGRGEKLFF.

Only a few counts were recorded for this clone. J is TRBJ2-7 and V is TRBV27; 7 bases line up with TRBD2. This CDR3 contains 14 residues. Germline CDR1 reads MNHEY; CDR2 reads SMNVEV (reference sequence). V lost 2 bases and J lost 2; bases outside the gene matches: 3. The CDR3 DNA follows: TGTGCCAGCAGTTTACGGGGAGGGCCCTACGAGCAGTACTTC. Protein sequence: CASSLRGGPYEQYF.

The chain couples TRBV6-2 or TRBV6-3 to TRBJ2-4, with D tentatively TRBD2 (6 bases). CDR1 MNHEY and CDR2 SVGEGT come from the germline V gene. Deletions cut 5 bases from V and 4 bases from J, with 15 bases between. The CDR3 is made up of 15 amino acids. The CDR3 reads CASSTSRRGKNIQYF. CDR3 nucleotides: TGTGCCAGCAGTACCTCCAGGCGGGGAAAAAACATTCAGTACTTC.

This chain joins TRBV9 and TRBJ1-1, with TRBD1 as a possible D gene (5 bases). V was clipped by 3 bases and J by 6 bases, with 15 bases between them. The CDR3 extends over 14 amino acids. Germline CDR1 is SGDLS and CDR2 is YYNGEE. The CDR3 reads CASSARGGRSEAFF. The CDR3 DNA reads TGTGCCAGCAGCGCTCGTGGGGGGAGGTCTGAAGCTTTCTTT.

This chain uses TRBV24-1 with TRBJ2-2; 9 bases fit TRBD1. The CDR3 sequence is 14 residues long. Germline CDR1 reads KGHDR; CDR2 reads SFDVKD. V was clipped by 11 bases and J by 7 bases; unmatched bases: 10. CDR3 in DNA: TGTGCCATCCTGAACAGGGGGCCTCACGGGGAGCTGTTTTTT. Protein: CAILNRGPHGELFF.

V usage is TRBV2 and J usage is TRBJ1-2; 9 positions match TRBD1. The V segment lost 7 bases and the J segment 3 bases; nucleotides outside the gene matches: 9. The germline gives CDR1 SNHLY, CDR2 FYNNEI. This CDR3 comprises 15 residues. This chain's CDR3 is CASTTRRTGDYGYTF. Here the CDR3 DNA reads TGTGCCAGCACAACCCGCCGGACAGGGGACTATGGCTACACCTTC.

The CDR3: CASSPFPPPSSGGSEQYF. CDR3 coding DNA: TGTGCCAGCAGTCCGTTCCCCCCGCCGAGTAGCGGGGGCTCGGAGCAGTACTTC. V and J are TRBV27 and TRBJ2-7; the match to TRBD2 covers 9 bases. CDR3 size: 18 residues. Per the germline V gene, CDR1 is MNHEY and CDR2 is SMNVEV (reference sequence). V lost 5 bases and J lost 7; bases outside the gene matches: 21.

The chain employs TRBV7-3 and TRBJ2-1; 8 bases fit TRBD2. This CDR3 has 16 amino acids. The V and J ends lost 3 bases and 4 bases, in that order; junction bases with no gene match: 8. Germline V lookup: CDR1 SGHTA, CDR2 FQGTGA. The CDR3 coding sequence is TGTGCCAGCAGCTTTAGCGGGGCCCTTGATTACAATGAGCAGTTCTTC. This sequence encodes CASSFSGALDYNEQFF.

The chain recombines TRBV2 with TRBJ2-3, with 8 bases aligning to TRBD1. With 5 bases clipped from V and 6 bases from J, the junction kept 7 bases outside the gene matches. CDR1 and CDR2 from the germline V gene are SNHLY and FYNNEI. The CDR3 is 14 residues long. This chain's CDR3 is CASSNSDRGDTQYF. In nucleotides, the CDR3 is TGTGCCAGCAGTAATTCAGACAGGGGTGATACGCAGTATTTT.

This clone occurred a few times. This sequence joins TRBV9 and TRBJ1-2; maybe TRBD1 (5 bases). This CDR3 is 17 amino acids long. The ends were cut back, 1 base at V and 0 bases at J, with 16 bases in the middle. Germline V CDR1 and CDR2: SGDLS, YYNGEE. CDR3 protein: CASSVPSGQTANYGYTF. DNA for the CDR3: TGTGCCAGCAGCGTACCGAGTGGGCAGACAGCTAACTATGGCTACACCTTC. The full variable domain, completed using reference TRBV9 and TRBJ1-2, is DSGVTQTPKHLITATGQRVTLRCSPRSGDLSVYWYQQSLDQGLQFLIQYYNGEERAKGNILERFSAQQFPDLHSELNLSSLELGDSALYFCASSVPSGQTANYGYTFGSGTRLTVV.

V gene TRBV7-7 combines with J gene TRBJ2-1; 11 bases are shared with TRBD2. With V trimmed by 0 bases and J by 7 bases, 8 bases remained unmatched. Germline values: CDR1 SSHAT, CDR2 FNYEAQ (reference sequence). This CDR3 is built from 17 residues. This chain's CDR3 is CASSLAPTSGVSNEQFF. The CDR3 bases are TGTGCCAGCAGCTTAGCCCCGACTAGCGGGGTCTCAAATGAGCAGTTCTTC.

V is TRBV30 and J is TRBJ1-6; D remains unclear. Germline-derived CDR1 and CDR2 are GTSNPN and SVGIG (reference sequence). The CDR3 extends over 16 amino acids. V dropped 4 bases and J dropped 0 bases, with 13 bases sitting between them. This CDR3 reads CAWTRLRSSYNSPLHF. The CDR3 coding sequence is TGTGCCTGGACTCGTTTGCGAAGCTCCTATAATTCACCCCTCCACTTT. Supplemented by reference TRBV30 and TRBJ1-6, the full variable domain reads SQTIHQWPATLVQPVGSPLSLECTVEGTSNPNLYWYRQAAGRGLQLLFYSVGIGQISSEVPQNLSASRPQDRQFILSSKKLLLSDSGFYLCAWTRLRSSYNSPLHFGNGTRLTVT.

This sequence joins TRBV7-2 and TRBJ2-6, with D tentatively TRBD2 (5 bases). This CDR3 has 15 residues. The V gene lost 1 base and the J gene lost 7 bases, with 11 bases spanning the gap. Looked up from germline, CDR1 is SGHTA and CDR2 is FQGNSA. The CDR3 loop is CASSLGRASANVLTF. The CDR3 DNA reads TGTGCCAGCAGCTTAGGAAGGGCTAGCGCCAACGTCCTGACTTTC.

The sample holds one count of this clone. The chain links TRBV7-9 to TRBJ1-4; no clear D gene. This CDR3 is built from 13 residues. V lost 5 bases and J 12 bases, leaving 16 bases between the germline ends. Looked up from germline, CDR1 is SEHNR and CDR2 is FQNEAQ (reference sequence). The CDR3 protein is CASSLTFLPELFF. CDR3 nucleotide sequence: TGTGCCAGCAGCCTAACCTTCCTACCCGAACTGTTTTTT. The full variable domain, completed using reference TRBV7-9 and TRBJ1-4, is DTGVSQNPRHKITKRGQNVTFRCDPISEHNRLYWYRQTLGQGPEFLTYFQNEAQLEKSRLLSDRFSAERPKGSFSTLEIQRTEQGDSAMYLCASSLTFLPELFFGSGTQLSVL.

The genes are TRBV7-2 and TRBJ1-2; D unclear. The germline V and J ends were trimmed by 3 bases and 3 bases, with 17 bases remaining between them. Germline V gene sequence: CDR1 SGHTA, CDR2 FQGNSA. The CDR3 has 16 amino acids. This CDR3 is CASSLSGNALDYGYTF. The CDR3 DNA reads as TGTGCCAGCAGCTTGTCCGGGAACGCCCTCGACTATGGCTACACCTTC.

The chain uses TRBV27 and TRBJ1-2; D may be TRBD1 (6 bases). The V end lost 3 bases, the J end lost 2 bases, and 10 bases lay between the germline ends. CDR1 is MNHEY and CDR2 is SMNVEV in the germline V gene (reference sequence). The CDR3 sequence is 14 residues long. The CDR3 reads CASSFRGGNYGYTF. The CDR3 DNA reads TGTGCCAGCAGTTTCAGGGGAGGGAACTATGGCTACACCTTC.

Only one count was recorded for this clone. The CDR3 DNA reads TGTGCCAGCAATGATTATCAAGGGGGACCAGATACGCAGTATTTT. Its protein product is CASNDYQGGPDTQYF. V is TRBV27 and J is TRBJ2-3; weak D call: TRBD1 (6 bases). The CDR3 covers 15 residues. The germline V and J ends were trimmed by 7 bases and 4 bases, with 18 bases remaining between them. Germline loops: CDR1 MNHEY, CDR2 SMNVEV (reference sequence).